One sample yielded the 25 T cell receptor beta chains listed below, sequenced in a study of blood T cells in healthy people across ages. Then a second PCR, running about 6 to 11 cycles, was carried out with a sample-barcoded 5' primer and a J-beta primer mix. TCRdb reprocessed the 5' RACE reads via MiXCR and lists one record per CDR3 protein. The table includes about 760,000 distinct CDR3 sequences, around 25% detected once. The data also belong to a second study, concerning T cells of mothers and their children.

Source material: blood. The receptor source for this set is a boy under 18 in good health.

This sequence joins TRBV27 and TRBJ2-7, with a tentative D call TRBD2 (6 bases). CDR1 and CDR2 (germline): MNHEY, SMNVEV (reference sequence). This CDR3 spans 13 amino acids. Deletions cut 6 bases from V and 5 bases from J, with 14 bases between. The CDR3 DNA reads TGTGCCAGCAGAAAAATCGGACTAAACGAGCAGTACTTC. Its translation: CASRKIGLNEQYF.

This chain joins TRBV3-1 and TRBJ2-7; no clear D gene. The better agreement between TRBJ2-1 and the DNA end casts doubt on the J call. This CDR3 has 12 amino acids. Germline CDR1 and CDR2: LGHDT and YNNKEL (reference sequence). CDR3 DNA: TGTGCCAGCAGCCAAGATCTCCGGGAGCAGTTCTTC. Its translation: CASSQDLREQFF.

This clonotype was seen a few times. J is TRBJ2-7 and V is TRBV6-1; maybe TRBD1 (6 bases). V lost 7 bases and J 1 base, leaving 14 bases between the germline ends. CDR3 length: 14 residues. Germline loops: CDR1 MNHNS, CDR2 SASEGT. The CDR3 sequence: CASTRGALSYEQYF. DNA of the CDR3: TGTGCCAGCACCAGGGGCGCCCTGTCCTACGAGCAGTACTTC.

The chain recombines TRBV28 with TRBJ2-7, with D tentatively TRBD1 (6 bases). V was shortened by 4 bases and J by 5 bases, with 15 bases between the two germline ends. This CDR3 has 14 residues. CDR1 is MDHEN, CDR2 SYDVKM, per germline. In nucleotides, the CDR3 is TGTGCCAGCAGTTCCTCGGACAGTGCCCACGAGCAGTACTTC. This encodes CASSSSDSAHEQYF.

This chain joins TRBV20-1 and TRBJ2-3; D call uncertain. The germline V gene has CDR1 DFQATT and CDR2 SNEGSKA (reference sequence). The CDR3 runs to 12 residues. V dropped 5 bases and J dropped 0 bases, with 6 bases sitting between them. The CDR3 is CSAEDSTDTQYF. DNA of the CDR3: TGCAGTGCTGAAGATAGCACAGATACGCAGTATTTT.

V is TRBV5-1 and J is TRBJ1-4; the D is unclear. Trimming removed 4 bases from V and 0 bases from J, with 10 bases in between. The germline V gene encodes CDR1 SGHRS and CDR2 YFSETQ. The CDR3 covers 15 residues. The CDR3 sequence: CASSPRPTTNEKLFF. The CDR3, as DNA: TGCGCCAGCAGCCCACGTCCTACAACTAATGAAAAACTGTTTTTT.

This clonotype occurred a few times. The CDR3 coding sequence is TGCAGTATCTGGCGGGCAGACACCGGGGAGCTGTTTTTT. This translates into CSIWRADTGELFF. The chain recombines TRBV29-1 with TRBJ2-2; D is perhaps TRBD2 (5 bases). Germline-derived CDR1 and CDR2 are SQVTM and ANQGSEA. This CDR3 is built from 13 residues.

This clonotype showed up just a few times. As DNA, the CDR3 is TGCAGTGCCCCGCCGCCCGCCCACACAGATACGCAGTATTTT. Encoded protein: CSAPPPAHTDTQYF. The chain links TRBV20-1 to TRBJ2-3; D call uncertain. The CDR3 extends over 14 amino acids. V lost 6 bases and J lost 2, with 15 bases in between. CDR1 and CDR2 (germline): DFQATT, SNEGSKA (reference sequence).

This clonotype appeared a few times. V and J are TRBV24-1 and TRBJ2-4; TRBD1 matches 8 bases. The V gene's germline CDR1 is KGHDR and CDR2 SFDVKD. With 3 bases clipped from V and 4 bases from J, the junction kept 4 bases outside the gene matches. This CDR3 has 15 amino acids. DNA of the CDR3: TGTGCCACCAGTGATGGACAGGGAGGAAAAAACATTCAGTACTTC. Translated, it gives CATSDGQGGKNIQYF.

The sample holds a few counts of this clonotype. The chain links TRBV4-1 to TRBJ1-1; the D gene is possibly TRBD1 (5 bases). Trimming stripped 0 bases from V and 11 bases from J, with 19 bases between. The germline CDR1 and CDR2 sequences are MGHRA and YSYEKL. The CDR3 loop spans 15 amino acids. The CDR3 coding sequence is TGCGCCAGCAGCCAAGAGCCGGGACCAAGTCCGCACGCTTTCTTT. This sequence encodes CASSQEPGPSPHAFF.

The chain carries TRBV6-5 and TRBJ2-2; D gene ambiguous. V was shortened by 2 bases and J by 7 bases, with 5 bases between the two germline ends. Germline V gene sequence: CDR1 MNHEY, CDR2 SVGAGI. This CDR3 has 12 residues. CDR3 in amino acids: CASSYLGGELFF. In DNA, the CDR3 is TGTGCCAGCAGTTACCTGGGCGGGGAGCTGTTTTTT.

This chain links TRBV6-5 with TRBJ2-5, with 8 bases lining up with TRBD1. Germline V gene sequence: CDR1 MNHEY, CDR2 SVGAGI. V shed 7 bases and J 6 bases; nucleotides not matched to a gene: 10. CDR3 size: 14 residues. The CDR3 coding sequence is TGTGCCAGCACAGACCGACAGGGGTGGCAGACCCAGTACTTC. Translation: CASTDRQGWQTQYF.

The CDR3 DNA follows: TGTGCCACCCAGACGTCGGGGACAGGGCCTGGAAACACCATATATTTT. It translates to CATQTSGTGPGNTIYF. The chain uses TRBV7-9 and TRBJ1-3; 9 bases align to TRBD1. Germline V lookup: CDR1 SEHNR, CDR2 FQNEAQ (reference sequence). This CDR3 has 16 amino acids. The trim removed 10 bases at V and 2 bases at J, leaving 12 bases unmatched.

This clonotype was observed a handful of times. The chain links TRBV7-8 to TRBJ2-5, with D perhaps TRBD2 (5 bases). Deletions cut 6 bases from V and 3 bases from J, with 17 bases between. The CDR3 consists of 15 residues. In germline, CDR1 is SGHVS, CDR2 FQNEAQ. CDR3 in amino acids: CASRPDWTGKETQYF. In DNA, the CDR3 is TGTGCCAGCAGGCCTGACTGGACCGGGAAAGAGACCCAGTACTTC.

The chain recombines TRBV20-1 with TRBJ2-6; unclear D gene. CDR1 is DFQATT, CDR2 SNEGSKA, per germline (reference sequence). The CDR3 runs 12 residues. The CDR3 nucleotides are TGCGCCGGTCTCTCTGGGGCCAACGTCCTGACTTTC. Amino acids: CAGLSGANVLTF.

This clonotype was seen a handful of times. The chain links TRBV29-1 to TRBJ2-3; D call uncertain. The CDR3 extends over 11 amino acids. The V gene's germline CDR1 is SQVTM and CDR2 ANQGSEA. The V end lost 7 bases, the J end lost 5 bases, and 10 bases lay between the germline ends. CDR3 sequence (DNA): TGCAGCGCCTTTATGATAGATACGCAGTATTTT. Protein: CSAFMIDTQYF.

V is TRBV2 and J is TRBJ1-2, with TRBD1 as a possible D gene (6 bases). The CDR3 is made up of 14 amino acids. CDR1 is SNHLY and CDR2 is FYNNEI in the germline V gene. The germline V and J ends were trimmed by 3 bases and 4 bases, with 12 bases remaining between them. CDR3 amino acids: CASSDPRTVYGYTF. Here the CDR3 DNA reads TGTGCCAGCAGTGACCCCCGGACAGTCTATGGCTACACCTTC.

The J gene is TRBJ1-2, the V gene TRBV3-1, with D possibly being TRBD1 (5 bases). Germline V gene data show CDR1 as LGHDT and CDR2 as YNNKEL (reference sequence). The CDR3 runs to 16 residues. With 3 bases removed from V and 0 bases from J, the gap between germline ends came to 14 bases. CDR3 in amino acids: CASSQFADTANYGYTF. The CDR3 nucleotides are TGTGCCAGCAGCCAGTTTGCGGACACCGCTAACTATGGCTACACCTTC.

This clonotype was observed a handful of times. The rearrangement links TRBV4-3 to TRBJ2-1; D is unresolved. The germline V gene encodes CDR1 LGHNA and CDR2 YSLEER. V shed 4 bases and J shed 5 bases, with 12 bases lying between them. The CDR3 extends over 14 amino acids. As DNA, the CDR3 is TGCGCCAGCAGCCCTGGTAGCTTGGACAATGAGCAGTTCTTC. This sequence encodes CASSPGSLDNEQFF.

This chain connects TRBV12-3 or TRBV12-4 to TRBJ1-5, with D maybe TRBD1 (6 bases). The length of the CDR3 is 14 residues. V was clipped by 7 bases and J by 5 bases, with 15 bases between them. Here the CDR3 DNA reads TGTGCCAGCACGTCCGACAGGAATGATCAGCCCCAGCATTTT. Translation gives CASTSDRNDQPQHF.

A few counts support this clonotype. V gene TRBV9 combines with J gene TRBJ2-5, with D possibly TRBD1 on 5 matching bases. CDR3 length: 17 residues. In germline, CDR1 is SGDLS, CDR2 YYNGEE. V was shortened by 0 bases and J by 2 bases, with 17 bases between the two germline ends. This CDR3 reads CASSVGTTRPSQETQYF. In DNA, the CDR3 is TGTGCCAGCAGCGTAGGGACAACACGGCCCTCACAAGAGACCCAGTACTTC.

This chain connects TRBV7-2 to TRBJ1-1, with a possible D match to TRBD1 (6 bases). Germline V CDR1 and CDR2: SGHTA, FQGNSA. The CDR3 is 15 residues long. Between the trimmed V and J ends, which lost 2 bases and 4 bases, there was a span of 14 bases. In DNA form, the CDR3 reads TGTGCCAGCAGCTTATCGTACGGGGGCGGCACTGAAGCTTTCTTT. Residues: CASSLSYGGGTEAFF.

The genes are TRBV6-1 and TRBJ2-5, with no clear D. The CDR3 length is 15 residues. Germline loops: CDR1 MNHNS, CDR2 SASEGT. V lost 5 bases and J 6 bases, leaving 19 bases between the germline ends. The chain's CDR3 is CASSPAGPPWQTQYF. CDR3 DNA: TGTGCCAGCAGTCCAGCCGGGCCCCCATGGCAGACCCAGTACTTC.

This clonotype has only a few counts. CDR3 sequence: CASRLTATDTQYF. The CDR3 DNA reads TGTGCCAGCAGATTGACGGCTACAGATACGCAGTATTTT. The chain combines TRBV28 with TRBJ2-3, with D unclear. The germline V gene has CDR1 MDHEN and CDR2 SYDVKM. Trimming took 6 bases from V and 3 from J, leaving 10 bases between them. This CDR3 has 13 amino acids. The variable domain in full, completed from reference TRBV28 and TRBJ2-3, reads DVKVTQSSRYLVKRTGEKVFLECVQDMDHENMFWYRQDPGLGLRLIYFSYDVKMKEKGDIPEGYSVSREKKERFSLILESASTNQTSMYLCASRLTATDTQYFGPGTRLTVL.

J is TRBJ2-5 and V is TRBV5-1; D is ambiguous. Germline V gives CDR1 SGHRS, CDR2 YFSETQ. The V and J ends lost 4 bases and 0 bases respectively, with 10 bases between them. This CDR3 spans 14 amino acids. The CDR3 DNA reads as TGCGCCAGCAGCCGTACAACCGACCAAGAGACCCAGTACTTC. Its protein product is CASSRTTDQETQYF.